The 4 T cell receptor beta chains below were found in one sample sequenced in a study of control samples from healthy donors and cancer patients. The data were produced by immunoSEQ multiplex PCR, yet TCRdb's version contains in-frame clones alone and is incomplete. Here the sample spans under 85,000 clones, 93% being singletons. The specimen sequenced was PBMCs. The receptor set was obtained from a woman aged 40 to 50 with lung cancer.

This chain joins TRBV5-1 and TRBJ2-5, with a possible D match to TRBD2 (6 bases). Germline loops: CDR1 SGHRS, CDR2 YFSETQ. The CDR3 contains 14 residues. Between the trimmed V and J ends, which lost 3 bases and 5 bases, there was a span of 14 bases. In DNA form, the CDR3 reads TGCGCCAGCAGCTCGGCGGGGAGCAGTGAGACCCAGTACTTC. Translated: CASSSAGSSETQYF.

The chain joins TRBV18 to TRBJ2-1; D uncertain. This CDR3 is 21 amino acids long. CDR1 KGHSH and CDR2 LQKENI come from the germline V gene. V was clipped by 6 bases and J by 6 bases, with 36 bases between them. CDR3 in amino acids: CASSRDLSQAASWRSLNEQFF. The CDR3 nucleotides are TGTGCCAGCTCTAGGGATTTATCTCAGGCGGCCTCCTGGCGGTCTCTCAATGAGCAGTTCTTC.

The rearrangement uses TRBV2 and TRBJ1-2; TRBD1 might be the D (6 bases). V gave up 6 bases and J gave up 0 bases, with 11 bases separating them. The CDR3 has 14 residues. CDR1 SNHLY and CDR2 FYNNEI come from the germline V gene. This CDR3 reads CASSYDRTNYGYTF. Written as DNA, the CDR3 is TGTGCCAGCAGCTACGACAGGACTAACTATGGCTACACCTTC. Supplemented by reference TRBV2 and TRBJ1-2, the full variable domain reads EPEVTQTPSHQVTQMGQEVILRCVPISNHLYFYWYRQILGQKVEFLVSFYNNEISEKSEIFDDQFSVERPDGSNFTLKIRSTKLEDSAMYFCASSYDRTNYGYTFGSGTRLTVV.

The rearrangement joins TRBV30 to TRBJ1-4, with a weak D call TRBD1 (5 bases). This CDR3 has 14 amino acids. CDR1 is GTSNPN, CDR2 SVGIG, per germline (reference sequence). V lost 4 bases to trimming and J lost 0 bases, with 9 bases between them. The CDR3 loop reads CAWTSTATNEKLFF. CDR3 sequence (DNA): TGTGCCTGGACTTCGACAGCAACTAATGAAAAACTGTTTTTT. Full variable domain (missing parts from reference TRBV30 and TRBJ1-4): SQTIHQWPATLVQPVGSPLSLECTVEGTSNPNLYWYRQAAGRGLQLLFYSVGIGQISSEVPQNLSASRPQDRQFILSSKKLLLSDSGFYLCAWTSTATNEKLFFGSGTQLSVL.